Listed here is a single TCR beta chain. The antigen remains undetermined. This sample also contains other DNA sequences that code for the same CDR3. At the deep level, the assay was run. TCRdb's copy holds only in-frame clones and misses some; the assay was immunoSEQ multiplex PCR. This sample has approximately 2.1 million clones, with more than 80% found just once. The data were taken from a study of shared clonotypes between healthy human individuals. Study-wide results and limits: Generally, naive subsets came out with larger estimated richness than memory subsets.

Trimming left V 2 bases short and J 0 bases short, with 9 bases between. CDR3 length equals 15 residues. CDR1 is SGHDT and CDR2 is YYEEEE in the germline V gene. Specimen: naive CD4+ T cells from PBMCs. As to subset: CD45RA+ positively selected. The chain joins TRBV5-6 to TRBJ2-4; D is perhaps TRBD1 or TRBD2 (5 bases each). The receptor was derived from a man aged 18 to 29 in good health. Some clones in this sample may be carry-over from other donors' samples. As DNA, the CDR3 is TGTGCCAGCAGCTTAGGGACGCTAGCCAAAAACATTCAGTACTTC. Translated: CASSLGTLAKNIQYF. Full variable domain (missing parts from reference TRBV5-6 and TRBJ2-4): DAGVTQSPTHLIKTRGQQVTLRCSPKSGHDTVSWYQQALGQGPQFIFQYYEEEERQRGNFPDRFSGHQFPNYSSELNVNALLLGDSALYLCASSLGTLAKNIQYFGAGTRLSVL.